The TCR beta chain described here comes from a study of T cell changes during pregnancy in multiple sclerosis (dated by TCRdb to 2018 to 2020). Regarding the complete study: The study looked at changes in the T cell repertoire across pregnancy in women with multiple sclerosis.

A word on this clone: Its target antigen remains unknown. Nothing much larger sits one base from this clone, and base qualities are not available.

Receptors were amplified or captured by the immunoSEQ multiplex PCR assay. TCRdb limited this immuneACCESS table to in-frame rearrangements with V and J called. A share of clones is missing; checked studies link under half to unresolved V genes, and the rest is unexplained. Within this sample are under 150,000 clones, with approximately 96% of them counted one time only. Around 0.4% of the sample goes to the ten largest clones. Spanning cysteine to phenylalanine, the CDR3 consists of 17 amino acids. The sequence is cut down to CDR3 DNA, 51 bases in frame from base 1. V is trimmed back by 0 bases and J by 2 bases, and the junction contains 4 bases that no gene match accounts for. The germline V gene (reference sequence) supplies CDR1 LNHDA and CDR2 SQIVND.

The sample consisted of peripheral blood, taken after pregnancy. This TCR came from a female donor with multiple sclerosis, enrolled in a pregnancy study. The chain was built from TRBV19 and TRBJ2-1, and TRBD2 matches 10 of the central bases. The CDR3 amino acid sequence is: CASSIDRLAGAYNEQFF. DNA sequence: TGTGCCAGTAGTATAGATCGCCTAGCGGGAGCCTACAATGAGCAGTTCTTC.